These 22 T cell receptor beta chains were all obtained from the same sample, sequenced in a study of T cell responses to AZD1222 COVID-19 vaccine. Here immunoSEQ multiplex PCR was the method, and the copy in TCRdb shows in-frame clones only, minus some. Seen here are 95,000 to 150,000 clones, 93% observed once, and the top ten hold around 5%. Sequencing was performed on peripheral blood, taken 28 days after the second AZD1222 dose. The receptors come from an adult who received the AZD1222 COVID-19 vaccine.

The chain employs TRBV7-9 and TRBJ2-1, with TRBD1 matching 9 bases. There are 16 residues in the CDR3. The trim removed 4 bases at V and 5 bases at J, leaving 9 bases unmatched. Looked up from germline, CDR1 is SEHNR and CDR2 is FQNEAQ (reference sequence). CDR3 sequence reads: CASSSPGTGIDNEQFF. The CDR3 coding sequence is TGTGCCAGCAGCTCCCCCGGGACAGGGATTGACAATGAGCAGTTCTTC.

This clone was seen a single time. The rearrangement joins TRBV28 to TRBJ2-2; tentative D call: TRBD2 (5 bases). The ends were cut back, 8 bases at V and 5 bases at J, with 15 bases in the middle. The CDR3 is 14 amino acids. Germline V CDR1 and CDR2: MDHEN, SYDVKM. This CDR3 is CASLDGSGTGELFF. CDR3 nucleotides: TGTGCCAGCCTGGACGGGTCGGGGACCGGGGAGCTGTTTTTT.

CDR3 DNA: TGCGCCAGCAGCTTCCGGGACACCCAAGAGACCCAGTACTTC. Residues: CASSFRDTQETQYF. The chain employs TRBV5-1 and TRBJ2-5; a weak D match, TRBD1 (6 bases). The V gene lost 2 bases and the J gene lost 1 base, with 9 bases spanning the gap. The germline gives CDR1 SGHRS, CDR2 YFSETQ. CDR3 length: 14 amino acids.

The genes are TRBV6-1 and TRBJ1-2; D call uncertain. V lost 5 bases to trimming and J lost 5 bases, with 6 bases between them. Germline V lookup: CDR1 MNHNS, CDR2 SASEGT. This CDR3 region has 11 residues. The chain's CDR3 is CASSSRYGYTF. DNA of the CDR3: TGTGCCAGCAGTTCGCGTTATGGCTACACCTTC.

The chain recombines TRBV12-3 or TRBV12-4 with TRBJ2-7; D gene unclear. This CDR3 spans 12 amino acids. Trimming cost V 3 bases and J 3 bases, with 6 bases left between them. The CDR3 nucleotides read TGTGCCAGCAGTTTGTATGGCTACGAGCAGTACTTC. Its translation: CASSLYGYEQYF.

DNA for the CDR3: TGTGCCATCAGTGACCCGAAGCACTATGGCTACACCTTC. This translates into CAISDPKHYGYTF. This sequence joins TRBV10-3 and TRBJ1-2; D is unclear. With 3 bases removed from V and 3 bases from J, the gap between germline ends came to 8 bases. CDR3 length equals 13 residues. Germline V CDR1 and CDR2: ENHRY, SYGVKD.

This chain links TRBV9 with TRBJ2-6; D is ambiguous. The germline V gene encodes CDR1 SGDLS and CDR2 YYNGEE. This CDR3 comprises 14 residues. Trimming stripped 3 bases from V and 4 bases from J, with 8 bases between. CDR3 sequence: CASSAPLGANVLTF. In DNA form, the CDR3 reads TGTGCCAGCAGCGCCCCTTTGGGGGCCAACGTCCTGACTTTC.

The V and J genes are TRBV6-5 and TRBJ1-4; unclear D gene. The CDR3 totals 14 residues. Germline-derived CDR1 and CDR2 are MNHEY and SVGAGI. V was pared by 6 bases and J by 8 bases, with 16 bases between. CDR3 protein: CASSREVFGEKLFF. CDR3 nucleotide sequence: TGTGCCAGCAGCCGGGAAGTCTTCGGAGAAAAACTGTTTTTT.

The chain recombines TRBV4-1 with TRBJ2-5; the D gene is possibly TRBD1 (5 bases). This CDR3 is built from 15 residues. Germline V lookup: CDR1 MGHRA, CDR2 YSYEKL. V lost 1 base and J lost 1, with 10 bases in between. CDR3: CASSQGGQIQETQYF. Written as DNA, the CDR3 is TGCGCCAGCAGCCAAGGGGGCCAAATCCAAGAGACCCAGTACTTC.

The J gene is TRBJ2-3, the V gene TRBV2; D gene unclear. The CDR3 runs 14 residues. Germline V gene lookup returns CDR1 SNHLY and CDR2 FYNNEI. V shed 6 bases and J shed 1 base, with 11 bases lying between them. This chain's CDR3 is CASRKDPGTDTQYF. In DNA form, the CDR3 reads TGTGCCAGCAGGAAGGACCCCGGCACAGATACGCAGTATTTT.

This chain uses TRBV29-1 with TRBJ1-2; TRBD1 is a possible D gene (5 bases). Germline loops: CDR1 SQVTM, CDR2 ANQGSEA. The CDR3 loop spans 11 amino acids. V lost 7 bases to trimming and J lost 10 bases, with 16 bases between them. This chain's CDR3 is CSGKGAGDYTF. The DNA of the CDR3 is TGCAGCGGAAAAGGGGCGGGAGACTACACCTTC.

The V call is TRBV18, the J call TRBJ1-1; TRBD1 aligns across 7 bases. After removal of 3 bases from V and 1 base from J, the junction contained 8 bases not matched to a gene. The CDR3 contains 16 residues. The V gene's germline CDR1 is KGHSH and CDR2 LQKENI. As DNA, the CDR3 is TGTGCCAGCTCACCCACCGGACAGGTTACGAACACTGAAGCTTTCTTT. Its protein product is CASSPTGQVTNTEAFF.

The chain combines TRBV29-1 with TRBJ1-2; no definite D call. Germline-derived CDR1 and CDR2 are SQVTM and ANQGSEA. CDR3 length: 11 amino acids. The CDR3 loop is CYAGGSDGYTF. In DNA, the CDR3 is TGCTATGCGGGCGGATCGGATGGCTACACCTTC.

This clone was recorded only once. The J gene is TRBJ1-2, the V gene TRBV23-1, with unresolved D. TRBV23-1 falls under the ORF class, with uncertain function. The CDR3 is 13 residues long. The germline V and J ends were trimmed by 5 bases and 8 bases, with 15 bases remaining between them. The CDR3 nucleotides read TGCGCCAGCAGTATACCTGAACGGGGAGGCTACACCTTC. Translation: CASSIPERGGYTF.

The gene calls are TRBV5-8 and TRBJ2-1; 9 nucleotides line up with TRBD1. CDR1 is SGHTS, CDR2 YDEGEE, per germline. The trim removed 4 bases at V and 3 bases at J, leaving 2 bases unmatched. The CDR3 extends over 14 amino acids. DNA of the CDR3: TGTGCCAGCAGCGAGACAGGGGGCTACAATGAGCAGTTCTTC. This encodes CASSETGGYNEQFF.

With respect to this clone: The same CDR3 arises from other DNA sequences in this sample as well. The gene calls are TRBV2 and TRBJ1-5, with D perhaps TRBD1 (6 bases). The V end was cut by 6 bases, the J end by 2 bases, with 14 bases between. Germline V CDR1 and CDR2: SNHLY, FYNNEI. The CDR3 contains 15 residues. The CDR3 here is CASRGTGSGNQPQHF. The CDR3 DNA follows: TGTGCCAGCAGGGGAACAGGGTCGGGCAATCAGCCCCAGCATTTT.

The chain employs TRBV7-3 and TRBJ2-3, with 8 bases identical to TRBD1. Germline V lookup: CDR1 SGHTA, CDR2 FQGTGA. The CDR3 sequence is 16 residues long. After removal of 1 base from V and 5 bases from J, the junction contained 8 bases not matched to a gene. Here the CDR3 DNA reads TGTGCCAGCAGCTTAAGTGGGACAGGCAAGGGAGATACGCAGTATTTT. Its translation is CASSLSGTGKGDTQYF.

The chain uses TRBV19 and TRBJ1-1; no firm D call. Germline CDR1 reads LNHDA; CDR2 reads SQIVND (reference sequence). With 6 bases removed from V and 1 base from J, the gap between germline ends came to 12 bases. The CDR3 runs to 14 residues. DNA of the CDR3: TGTGCCAGTAGGGAATGGCGAGAGAACACTGAAGCTTTCTTT. Encoded protein: CASREWRENTEAFF.

This chain connects TRBV7-9 to TRBJ1-5; no clear D. Trimming pared 2 bases from V and 5 bases from J, leaving 4 bases between. This CDR3 has 12 residues. Germline loops: CDR1 SEHNR, CDR2 FQNEAQ (reference sequence). The CDR3 protein is CASSLSHQPQHF. As DNA, the CDR3 is TGTGCCAGCAGCTTAAGTCATCAGCCCCAGCATTTT.

DNA of the CDR3: TGCGCCAGCAGCTTGGTCGCGGCAGGGGGCACAGATACGCAGTATTTT. This encodes CASSLVAAGGTDTQYF. The chain combines TRBV5-1 with TRBJ2-3; D may be TRBD1 (6 bases). This CDR3 spans 16 amino acids. Per the germline V gene, CDR1 is SGHRS and CDR2 is YFSETQ. The V end lost 0 bases, the J end lost 1 base, and 12 bases lay between the germline ends.

This clone was seen a handful of times. V gene TRBV7-9 combines with J gene TRBJ1-4, with 12 bases lining up with TRBD1. After removal of 5 bases from V and 7 bases from J, the junction contained 8 bases not matched to a gene. Per the germline V gene, CDR1 is SEHNR and CDR2 is FQNEAQ (reference sequence). The CDR3 is 16 residues long. The CDR3 reads CASSPGDRGHREKLFF. The CDR3 DNA sequence: TGTGCCAGCAGCCCTGGGGACAGGGGGCATCGTGAAAAACTGTTTTTT. The full variable domain, its missing parts supplied by reference TRBV7-9 and TRBJ1-4, is DTGVSQNPRHKITKRGQNVTFRCDPISEHNRLYWYRQTLGQGPEFLTYFQNEAQLEKSRLLSDRFSAERPKGSFSTLEIQRTEQGDSAMYLCASSPGDRGHREKLFFGSGTQLSVL.

The DNA of the CDR3 is TGCAGCGTTGAAGATATGGAAAGGCCCTATGGCTACACCTTC. It is translated as CSVEDMERPYGYTF. J is TRBJ1-2 and V is TRBV29-1; no clear D gene. CDR3 length: 14 amino acids. Per the germline V gene, CDR1 is SQVTM and CDR2 is ANQGSEA. Deletions cut 0 bases from V and 4 bases from J, with 12 bases between.